This TCR beta chain was sequenced during a study of early T cells in non-severe SARS-CoV-2 infection. Across the whole study: Chains stayed unpaired after sequencing of bulk RNA from unsorted whole blood. Whole-study results and caveats: Matching against VDJdb likely underestimated virus-specific expansions, favoring anti-spike CD8.

Attachment of unique molecular identifiers was made to individual cDNA molecules. MiXCR was run by TCRdb on the 5' RACE reads, yielding one entry per CDR3 protein. This table holds 43,000 or so distinct CDR3 sequences, around 3.6% found once. The CDR3 is 15 residues long. V shed 7 bases, J shed 7 bases, and the junction held 5 bases outside the gene matches. In germline, CDR1 is KGHDR, CDR2 SFDVKD. Ten or more counts support this clonotype. The antigen remains undetermined. This chain joins TRBV24-1 and TRBJ2-1; 14 bases are a match to TRBD2. Sequencing used whole blood. The receptor was derived from an adult who was a healthcare worker with PCR-confirmed SARS-CoV-2 infection or an uninfected control (not recorded which). The CDR3 nucleotides read TGTGCCACCAGGACCGGGACTAGCGGGAGTAATGAGCAGTTCTTC. Protein product: CATRTGTSGSNEQFF.